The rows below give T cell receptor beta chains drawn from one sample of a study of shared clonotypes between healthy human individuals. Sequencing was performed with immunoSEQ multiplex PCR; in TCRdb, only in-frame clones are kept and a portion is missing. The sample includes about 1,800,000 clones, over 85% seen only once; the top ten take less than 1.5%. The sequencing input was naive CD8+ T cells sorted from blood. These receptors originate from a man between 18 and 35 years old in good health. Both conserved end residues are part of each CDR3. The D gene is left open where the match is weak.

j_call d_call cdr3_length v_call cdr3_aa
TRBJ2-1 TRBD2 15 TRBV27 CASSPGTSGANEQFF
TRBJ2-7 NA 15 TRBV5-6 CASSPRTGVYSEQYF
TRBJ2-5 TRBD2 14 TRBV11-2 CASSPWTSQETQYF
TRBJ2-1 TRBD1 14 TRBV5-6 CASTPGTGLYEQFF
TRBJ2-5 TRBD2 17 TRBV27 CASSLRGGLAGEETQYF
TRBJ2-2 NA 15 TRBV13 CASSLRGVHTGELFF
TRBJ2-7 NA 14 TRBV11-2 CASSFRAFSLEQYF
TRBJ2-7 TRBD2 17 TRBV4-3 CASSQDWTLAGTYEQYF
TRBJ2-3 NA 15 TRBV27 CASSTMDLGTDTQYF
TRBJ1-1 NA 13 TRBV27 CASSLGGLTEAFF
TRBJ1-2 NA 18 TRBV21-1 CASSKCTGTDPLFYGYTF
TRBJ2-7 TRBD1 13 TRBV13 CASSQGVSYEQYF
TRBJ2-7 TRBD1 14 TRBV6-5 CASSDRQGRHEQYF
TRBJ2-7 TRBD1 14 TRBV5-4 CASSTDLTGGEQYF
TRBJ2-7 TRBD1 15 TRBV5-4 CASSPWTGFQVEQYF
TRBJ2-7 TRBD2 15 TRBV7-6 CASSLGAGGTYEQYF
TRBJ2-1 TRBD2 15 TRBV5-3 CARSKGLAGFNEQFF
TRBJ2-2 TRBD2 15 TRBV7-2 CASSLLAGGLVELFF
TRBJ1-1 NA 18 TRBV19 CASSISLAGSLGNTEAFF
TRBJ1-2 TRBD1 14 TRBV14 CASSDFQGAPGYTF
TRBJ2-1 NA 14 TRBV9 CASSLDLHNVEQFF
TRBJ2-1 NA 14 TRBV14 CASSQESGFDEQFF
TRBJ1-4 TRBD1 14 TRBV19 CASSIGQGAEKLFF
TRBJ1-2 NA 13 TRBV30 CAWSVTGLLGYTF
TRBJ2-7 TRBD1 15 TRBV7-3 CASSLTGGPDYEQYF
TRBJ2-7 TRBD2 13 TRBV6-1 CASRSSGYYEQYF
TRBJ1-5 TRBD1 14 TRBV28 CASRDRVGNQPQHF
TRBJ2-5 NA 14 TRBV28 CASSFQSNQETQYF
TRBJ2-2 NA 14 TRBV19 CASSMVGLGGELFF
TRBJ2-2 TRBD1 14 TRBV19 CASSITGGTGELFF
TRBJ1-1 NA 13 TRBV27 CASSVLGGTEAFF
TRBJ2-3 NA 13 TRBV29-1 CSVEGQGSDTQYF
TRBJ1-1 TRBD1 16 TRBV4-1 CASSQRGTGKDTEAFF
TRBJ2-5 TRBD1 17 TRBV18 CASSPPRLGQGGETQYF
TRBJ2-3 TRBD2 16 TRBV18 CASSPVLAGDTDTQYF
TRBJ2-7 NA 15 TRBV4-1 CASSQDSVGSYEQYF
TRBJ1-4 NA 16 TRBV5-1 CASSLVSYATNEKLFF
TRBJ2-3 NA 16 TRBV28 CASSLLDTYSTDTQYF
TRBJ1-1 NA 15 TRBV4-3 CASSQDWQGNTEAFF
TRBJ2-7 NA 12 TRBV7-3 CASSLASGIGYF
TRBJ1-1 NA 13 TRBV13 CASSLGTLLGAFF
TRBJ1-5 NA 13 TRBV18 CASSPPGNQPQHF
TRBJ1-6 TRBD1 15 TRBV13 CASSGSGGWGSPLHF
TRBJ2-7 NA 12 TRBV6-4 CASSEEHYEQYF
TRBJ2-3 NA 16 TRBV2 CASSARGSGFTDTQYF
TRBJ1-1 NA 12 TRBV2 CASSDGQGDAFF
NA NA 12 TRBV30 CAWQGTFYEQYF
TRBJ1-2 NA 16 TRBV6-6 CASSYSGGEPGYGYTF